What follows is one T cell receptor (beta chain) and its context. This record belongs to a study of cytomegalovirus exposure and HLA in healthy donors. Germline V lookup: CDR1 SGHTA, CDR2 FQGNSA. The CDR3 extends over 17 amino acids. V was shortened by 5 bases and J by 1 base, with 21 bases between the two germline ends. Assay used: immunoSEQ multiplex PCR; TCRdb lists only in-frame clones, some missing. The sample comprises about 86,000 clones, 93% of which are singletons, and 0.65% to 0.8% rests with the top ten. The sequenced sample consisted of PBMCs. This chain links TRBV7-2 with TRBJ2-7; the D gene is possibly TRBD2 (5 bases). The clonotype originates from a man in his late teens or twenties in good health and CMV-seronegative. This chain's CDR3 is CASSPLSTAEYSYEQYF. CDR3 bases: TGTGCCAGCAGCCCACTTAGTACAGCGGAGTATTCCTACGAGCAGTACTTC.